This TCR beta chain derives from a study of T cell clones after liver transplantation. About the research overall: Pre-transplant mixed lymphocyte reactions yielded third-party-reactive TCRbeta sequences as comparators for graft-donor-reactive sequences. Whole-study findings and limits: Graft donor-reactive T cells possibly entered the graft instead of undergoing deletion. The donor-reactive repertoire was only partly measurable in two subjects, lacking donor cells.

Repertoires were generated with immunoSEQ multiplex PCR, while TCRdb's copy carries only in-frame clones and drops some. The sample carries 25,000 to 35,000 clones, about 94% recorded once. This CDR3 comprises 15 residues. CDR1 and CDR2 (germline): LGHNA, YSLEER. V lost 1 base, J lost 4 bases, and 5 bases stayed unmatched. With respect to this clone: The antigen is unknown.

The TCR was taken from a human patient who received a liver transplant. Some T cells may have come from the graft donor. The genes are TRBV4-3 and TRBJ2-7, with 9 nucleotides matching TRBD2. Sequenced here: CD8+ T cells from blood, sampled 12 months after liver transplant. CDR3 region: CASSQGVSGSYEQYF. The CDR3 bases are TGCGCCAGCAGCCAAGGGGTTAGCGGGAGTTACGAGCAGTACTTC.